This T cell receptor (beta chain) originates from a study of tissue T cells after allogeneic stem cell transplantation. As regards this clone: The antigen remains undetermined.

Study-level findings and limits: Anatomically similar tissues had similar TCR repertoires within each patient. Which tissue TCRs were alloreactive or antigen-specific was not determined. Some clones might be persisting host cells. Only a limited share of tissue TCRs appeared in blood or spleen.

V shed 1 base and J 6 bases; nucleotides not matched to a gene: 0. Germline lookup yields CDR1 LNHDA and CDR2 SQIVND (reference sequence). The CDR3 spans 14 residues. TCRbeta CDR3 was sequenced at survey depth with template counts. Using immunoSEQ multiplex PCR, the repertoire was profiled, and TCRdb retains in-frame clones only, with some absent. The sample gives roughly 3,500 clones, around three fifths of which show up once; 25% to 30% is in the top ten. This chain connects TRBV19 to TRBJ2-1, with 10 bases lining up with TRBD1. This TCR came from a male donor older than 55 with lung cancer. Source: tissue from the ileum, taken at autopsy. The CDR3 loop reads CASSIGTGGNEQFF. The CDR3 region has the DNA TGTGCCAGTAGTATAGGGACAGGGGGCAATGAGCAGTTCTTC. Filled out from reference TRBV19 and TRBJ2-1, the complete variable domain reads DGGITQSPKYLFRKEGQNVTLSCEQNLNHDAMYWYRQDPGQGLRLIYYSQIVNDFQKGDIAEGYSVSREKKESFPLTVTSAQKNPTAFYLCASSIGTGGNEQFFGPGTRLTVL.